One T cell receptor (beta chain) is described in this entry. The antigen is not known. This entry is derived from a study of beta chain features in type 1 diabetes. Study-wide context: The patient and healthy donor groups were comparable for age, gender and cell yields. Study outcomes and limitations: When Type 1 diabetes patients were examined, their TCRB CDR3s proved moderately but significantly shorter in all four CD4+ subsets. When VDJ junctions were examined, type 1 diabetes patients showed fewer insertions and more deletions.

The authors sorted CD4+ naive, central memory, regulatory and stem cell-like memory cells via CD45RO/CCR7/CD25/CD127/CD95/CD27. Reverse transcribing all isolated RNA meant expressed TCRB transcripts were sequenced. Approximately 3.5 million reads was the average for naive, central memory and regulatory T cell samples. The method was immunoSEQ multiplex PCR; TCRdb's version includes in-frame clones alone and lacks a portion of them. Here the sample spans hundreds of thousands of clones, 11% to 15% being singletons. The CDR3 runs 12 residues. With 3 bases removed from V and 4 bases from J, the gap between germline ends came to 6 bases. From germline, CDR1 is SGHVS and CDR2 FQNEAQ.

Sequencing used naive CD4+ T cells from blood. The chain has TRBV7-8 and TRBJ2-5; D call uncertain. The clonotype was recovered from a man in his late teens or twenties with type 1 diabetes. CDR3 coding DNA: TGTGCCAGCAGCTTCAGTGCAGAGACCCAGTACTTC. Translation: CASSFSAETQYF.